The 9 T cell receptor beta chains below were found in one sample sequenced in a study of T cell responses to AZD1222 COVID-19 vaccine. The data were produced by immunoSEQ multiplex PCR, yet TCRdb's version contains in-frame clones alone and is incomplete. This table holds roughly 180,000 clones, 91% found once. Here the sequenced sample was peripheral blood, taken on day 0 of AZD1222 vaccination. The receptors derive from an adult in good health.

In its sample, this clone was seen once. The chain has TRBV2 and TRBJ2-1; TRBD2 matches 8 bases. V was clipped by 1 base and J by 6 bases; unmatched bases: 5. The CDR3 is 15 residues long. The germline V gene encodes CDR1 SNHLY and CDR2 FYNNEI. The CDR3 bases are TGTGCCAGCAGTGAAGGGCTAGCGGGTTCCAATGAGCAGTTCTTC. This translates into CASSEGLAGSNEQFF.

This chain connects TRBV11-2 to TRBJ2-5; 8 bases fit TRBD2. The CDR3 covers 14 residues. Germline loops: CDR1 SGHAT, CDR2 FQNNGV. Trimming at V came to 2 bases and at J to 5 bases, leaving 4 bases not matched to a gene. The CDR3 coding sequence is TGTGCCAGCAGCTTACGGGGGGGTAGGGAGACCCAGTACTTC. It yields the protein CASSLRGGRETQYF.

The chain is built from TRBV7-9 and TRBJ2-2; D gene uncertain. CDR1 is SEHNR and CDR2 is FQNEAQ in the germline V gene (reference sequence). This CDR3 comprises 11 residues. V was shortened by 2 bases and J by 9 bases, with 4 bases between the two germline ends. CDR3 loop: CASSLNRELFF. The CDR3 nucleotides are TGTGCCAGCAGCTTAAACAGGGAGCTGTTTTTT.

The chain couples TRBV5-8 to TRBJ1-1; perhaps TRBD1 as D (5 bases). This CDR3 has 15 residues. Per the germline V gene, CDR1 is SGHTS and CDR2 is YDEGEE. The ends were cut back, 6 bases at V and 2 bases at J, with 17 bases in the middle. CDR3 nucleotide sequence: TGTGCCAGCATTCCCCCATACCGGGACAACACTGAAGCTTTCTTT. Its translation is CASIPPYRDNTEAFF.

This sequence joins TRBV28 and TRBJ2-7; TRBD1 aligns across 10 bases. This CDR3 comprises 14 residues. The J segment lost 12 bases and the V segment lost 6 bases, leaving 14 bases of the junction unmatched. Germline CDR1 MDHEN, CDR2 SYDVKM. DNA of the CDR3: TGTGCCAGCAGGCTCCCGGGACAGGGGACGTTAATGTACTTC. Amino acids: CASRLPGQGTLMYF.

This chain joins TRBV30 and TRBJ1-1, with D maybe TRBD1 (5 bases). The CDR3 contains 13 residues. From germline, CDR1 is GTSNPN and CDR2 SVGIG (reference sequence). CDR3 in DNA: TGTGCAGAGAGCGGCGGGGGTGTCACTGAAGCTTTCTTT. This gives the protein CAESGGGVTEAFF. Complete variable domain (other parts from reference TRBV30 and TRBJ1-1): SQTIHQWPATLVQPVGSPLSLECTVEGTSNPNLYWYRQAAGRGLQLLFYSVGIGQISSEVPQNLSASRPQDRQFILSSKKLLLSDSGFYLCAESGGGVTEAFFGQGTRLTVV.

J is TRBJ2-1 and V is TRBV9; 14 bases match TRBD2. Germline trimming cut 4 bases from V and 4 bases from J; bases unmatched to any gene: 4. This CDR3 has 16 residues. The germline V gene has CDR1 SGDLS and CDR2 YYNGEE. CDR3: CASSNRTSGRYNEQFF. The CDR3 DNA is TGTGCCAGCAGCAACAGGACTAGCGGGAGGTACAATGAGCAGTTCTTC.

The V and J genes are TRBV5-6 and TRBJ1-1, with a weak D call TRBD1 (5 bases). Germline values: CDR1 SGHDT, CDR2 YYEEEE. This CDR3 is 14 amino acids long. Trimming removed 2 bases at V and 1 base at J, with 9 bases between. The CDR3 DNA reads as TGTGCCAGCAGCTTTTTTCAGGGGAACACTGAAGCTTTCTTT. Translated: CASSFFQGNTEAFF.

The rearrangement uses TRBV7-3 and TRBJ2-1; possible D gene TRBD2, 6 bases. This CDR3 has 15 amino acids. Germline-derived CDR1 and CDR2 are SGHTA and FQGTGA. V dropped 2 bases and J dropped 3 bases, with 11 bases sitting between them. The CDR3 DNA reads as TGTGCCAGCAGCTTAGGCGGGATGATCTACAATGAGCAGTTCTTC. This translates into CASSLGGMIYNEQFF.